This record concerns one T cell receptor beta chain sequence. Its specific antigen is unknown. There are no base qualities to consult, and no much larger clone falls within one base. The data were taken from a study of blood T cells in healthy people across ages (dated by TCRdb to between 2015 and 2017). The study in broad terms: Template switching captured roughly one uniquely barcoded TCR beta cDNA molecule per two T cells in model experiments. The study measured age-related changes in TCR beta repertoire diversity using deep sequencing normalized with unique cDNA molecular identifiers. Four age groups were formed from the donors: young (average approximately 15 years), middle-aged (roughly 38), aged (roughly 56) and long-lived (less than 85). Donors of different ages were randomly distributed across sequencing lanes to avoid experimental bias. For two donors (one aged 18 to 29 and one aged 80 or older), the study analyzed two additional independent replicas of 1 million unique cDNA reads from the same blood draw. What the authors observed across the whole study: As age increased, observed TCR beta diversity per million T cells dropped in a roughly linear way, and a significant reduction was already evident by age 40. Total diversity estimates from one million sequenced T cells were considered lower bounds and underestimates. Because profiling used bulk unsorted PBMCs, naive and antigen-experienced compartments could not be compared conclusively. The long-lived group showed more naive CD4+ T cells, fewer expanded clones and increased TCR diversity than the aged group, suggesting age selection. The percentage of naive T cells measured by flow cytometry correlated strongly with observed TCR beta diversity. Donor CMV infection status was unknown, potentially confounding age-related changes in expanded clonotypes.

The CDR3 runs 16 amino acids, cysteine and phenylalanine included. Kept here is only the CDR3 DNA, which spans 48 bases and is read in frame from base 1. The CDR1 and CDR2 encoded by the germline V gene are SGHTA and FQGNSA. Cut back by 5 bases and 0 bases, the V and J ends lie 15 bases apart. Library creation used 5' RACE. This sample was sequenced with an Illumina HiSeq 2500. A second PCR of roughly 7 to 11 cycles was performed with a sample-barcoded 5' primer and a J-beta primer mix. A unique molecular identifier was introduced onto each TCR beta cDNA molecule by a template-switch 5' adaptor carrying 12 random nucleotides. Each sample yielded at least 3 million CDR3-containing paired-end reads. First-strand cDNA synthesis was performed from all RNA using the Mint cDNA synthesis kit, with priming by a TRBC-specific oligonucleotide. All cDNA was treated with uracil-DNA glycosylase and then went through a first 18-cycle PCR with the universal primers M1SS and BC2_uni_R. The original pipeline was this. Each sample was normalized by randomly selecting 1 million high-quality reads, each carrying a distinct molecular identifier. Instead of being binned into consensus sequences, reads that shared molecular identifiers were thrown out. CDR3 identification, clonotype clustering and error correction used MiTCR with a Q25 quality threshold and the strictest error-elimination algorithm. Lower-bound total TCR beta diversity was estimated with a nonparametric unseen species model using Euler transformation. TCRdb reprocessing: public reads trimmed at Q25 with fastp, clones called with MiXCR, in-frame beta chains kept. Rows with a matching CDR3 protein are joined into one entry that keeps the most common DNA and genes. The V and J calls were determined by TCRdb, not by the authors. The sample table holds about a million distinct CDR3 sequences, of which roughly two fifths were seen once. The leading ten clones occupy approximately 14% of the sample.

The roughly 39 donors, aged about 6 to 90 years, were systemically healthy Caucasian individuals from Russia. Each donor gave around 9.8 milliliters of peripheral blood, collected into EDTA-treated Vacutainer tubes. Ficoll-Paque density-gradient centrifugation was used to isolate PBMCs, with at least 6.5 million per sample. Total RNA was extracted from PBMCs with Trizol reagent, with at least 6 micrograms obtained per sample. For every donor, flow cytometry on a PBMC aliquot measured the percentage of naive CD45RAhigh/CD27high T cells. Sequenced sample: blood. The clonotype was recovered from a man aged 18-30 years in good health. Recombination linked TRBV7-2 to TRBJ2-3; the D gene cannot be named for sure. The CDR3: CASSPGATTSTDTQYF. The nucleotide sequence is TGTGCCAGCAGCCCCGGAGCGACCACTAGCACAGATACGCAGTATTTT.